This is a list of T cell receptor beta chains from one sample in a study of OX40 agonist ivuxolimab in advanced cancers. This table comes from immunoSEQ multiplex PCR, and its TCRdb copy is limited to in-frame clones, with some not included. The profile shows roughly 80,000 clones, 84% of them singletons. Sequencing was performed on CD4+ or CD8+ T cells sorted from blood, taken in a trial of the OX40 agonist ivuxolimab. The receptors here all came from an adult with an advanced solid tumor such as melanoma, head and neck, liver or kidney cancer. CDR3s include the opening cysteine and the closing phenylalanine or tryptophan. A D gene is named only where the DNA matches it firmly. Expanded clones get a size class; other rows say once, few or many, or leave the size out.

j_call: TRBJ2-1
v_call: TRBV6-1
d_call: .
clone_size: .
cdr3_aa: CASSEEVGYPYNEQFF
cdr3_nt: TGTGCCAGCAGTGAAGAGGTCGGGTACCCCTACAATGAGCAGTTCTTC

j_call: TRBJ1-2
v_call: TRBV15
d_call: TRBD1
clone_size: .
cdr3_aa: CATSRDQTGVYGYTF
cdr3_nt: TGTGCCACCAGCAGAGATCAGACAGGGGTGTATGGCTACACCTTC

j_call: TRBJ1-1
v_call: TRBV5-1
d_call: .
clone_size: .
cdr3_aa: CASSQAPTATEAFF
cdr3_nt: TGCGCCAGCAGCCAAGCTCCGACAGCTACTGAAGCTTTCTTT

j_call: TRBJ1-2
v_call: TRBV7-9
d_call: .
clone_size: .
cdr3_aa: CASSSRYYGYTF
cdr3_nt: TGTGCCAGCAGCTCCCGGTACTATGGCTACACCTTC

j_call: TRBJ2-5
v_call: TRBV13
d_call: TRBD2
clone_size: few
cdr3_aa: CASSSGLATETQYF
cdr3_nt: TGTGCCAGCAGCTCGGGACTAGCGACGGAGACCCAGTACTTC

j_call: TRBJ1-5
v_call: TRBV28
d_call: .
clone_size: .
cdr3_aa: CASGLWDQPQHF
cdr3_nt: TGTGCCAGCGGTCTATGGGATCAGCCCCAGCATTTT

j_call: TRBJ2-3
v_call: TRBV6-5
d_call: .
clone_size: few
cdr3_aa: CASSYGYGGPDTQYF
cdr3_nt: TGTGCCAGCAGTTACGGGTATGGGGGCCCAGATACGCAGTATTTT

j_call: TRBJ1-6
v_call: TRBV7-9
d_call: .
clone_size: .
cdr3_aa: CASSWGDLNNSPLHF
cdr3_nt: TGTGCCAGCAGCTGGGGGGACTTGAATAATTCACCCCTCCACTTT

j_call: TRBJ2-7
v_call: TRBV5-1
d_call: .
clone_size: .
cdr3_aa: CASSLEDYSYEQYF
cdr3_nt: TGCGCCAGCAGCTTGGAGGACTACTCCTACGAGCAGTACTTC

j_call: TRBJ2-3
v_call: TRBV9
d_call: .
clone_size: .
cdr3_aa: CASSEGTGDTQYF
cdr3_nt: TGTGCCAGCAGCGAGGGAACCGGGGATACGCAGTATTTT

j_call: TRBJ2-7
v_call: TRBV5-1
d_call: .
clone_size: .
cdr3_aa: CASSYGGTYEQYF
cdr3_nt: TGCGCCAGCAGCTACGGGGGCACTTACGAGCAGTACTTC

j_call: TRBJ2-5
v_call: TRBV5-1
d_call: .
clone_size: .
cdr3_aa: CASSLAYGAETQYF
cdr3_nt: TGCGCCAGCAGCTTGGCCTATGGGGCGGAGACCCAGTACTTC

j_call: TRBJ2-2
v_call: TRBV5-1
d_call: .
clone_size: .
cdr3_aa: CASSLGSYANTGELFF
cdr3_nt: TGCGCCAGCAGCTTGGGCAGTTACGCGAACACCGGGGAGCTGTTTTTT

j_call: TRBJ1-1
v_call: TRBV5-1
d_call: TRBD1
clone_size: once
cdr3_aa: CASSEGRGRSTEAFF
cdr3_nt: TGCGCCAGCAGCGAAGGCAGGGGGCGCAGCACTGAAGCTTTCTTT

j_call: TRBJ2-2
v_call: TRBV5-4
d_call: .
clone_size: once
cdr3_aa: CASSWDLANTGELFF
cdr3_nt: TGTGCCAGCAGTTGGGACTTGGCGAACACCGGGGAGCTGTTTTTT

j_call: TRBJ2-1
v_call: TRBV7-3
d_call: TRBD2
clone_size: .
cdr3_aa: CASSPVPPGRGFNNEQFF
cdr3_nt: TGTGCCAGCAGCCCTGTACCCCCCGGGCGGGGGTTCAACAATGAGCAGTTCTTC

j_call: TRBJ1-4
v_call: TRBV14
d_call: .
clone_size: few
cdr3_aa: CASSQHSGAREKLFF
cdr3_nt: TGTGCCAGCAGCCAACATTCCGGGGCGCGGGAAAAACTGTTTTTT

j_call: TRBJ1-5
v_call: TRBV9
d_call: .
clone_size: .
cdr3_aa: CASSASGTEDQPQHF
cdr3_nt: TGTGCCAGCAGCGCCTCCGGGACGGAAGATCAGCCCCAGCATTTT

j_call: TRBJ2-5
v_call: TRBV5-1
d_call: .
clone_size: .
cdr3_aa: CASRLGGGETQYF
cdr3_nt: TGCGCCAGCAGATTAGGAGGAGGAGAGACCCAGTACTTC

j_call: TRBJ1-4
v_call: TRBV18
d_call: .
clone_size: .
cdr3_aa: CASSPMQVEKLFF
cdr3_nt: TGTGCCAGCTCACCAATGCAGGTTGAAAAACTGTTTTTT

j_call: TRBJ2-3
v_call: TRBV7-3
d_call: .
clone_size: .
cdr3_aa: CASSLSEYGTQYF
cdr3_nt: TGTGCCAGCAGCTTAAGCGAGTACGGGACGCAGTATTTT

j_call: TRBJ2-2
v_call: TRBV25-1
d_call: TRBD1
clone_size: .
cdr3_aa: CASTPRGTGTGELFF
cdr3_nt: TGTGCCAGCACCCCACGAGGGACAGGGACCGGGGAGCTGTTTTTT

j_call: TRBJ1-2
v_call: TRBV6-1
d_call: .
clone_size: few
cdr3_aa: CASRGRGGVGYTF
cdr3_nt: TGTGCCAGCAGAGGCCGGGGGGGCGTCGGCTACACCTTC

j_call: TRBJ2-3
v_call: TRBV19
d_call: .
clone_size: .
cdr3_aa: CASSLGTPSTDTQYF
cdr3_nt: TGTGCCAGTAGTTTGGGGACACCTAGCACAGATACGCAGTATTTT

j_call: TRBJ1-1
v_call: TRBV7-3
d_call: TRBD1
clone_size: few
cdr3_aa: CASSLNTNRGTEAFF
cdr3_nt: TGTGCCAGCAGCTTAAATACTAACAGGGGAACTGAAGCTTTCTTT

j_call: TRBJ2-4
v_call: TRBV18
d_call: TRBD1
clone_size: .
cdr3_aa: CASSPMTGSQNIQYF
cdr3_nt: TGTGCCAGCTCACCCATGACAGGGTCCCAAAACATTCAGTACTTC

j_call: TRBJ2-1
v_call: TRBV6-1
d_call: TRBD1
clone_size: .
cdr3_aa: CASSARTGLAQFF
cdr3_nt: TGTGCCAGCAGTGCTCGGACAGGACTGGCGCAGTTCTTC

j_call: TRBJ1-1
v_call: TRBV7-2
d_call: .
clone_size: once
cdr3_aa: CASSLRYVNTEAFF
cdr3_nt: TGTGCCAGCAGCTTAAGGTACGTGAACACTGAAGCTTTCTTT

j_call: TRBJ1-1
v_call: TRBV6-1
d_call: .
clone_size: .
cdr3_aa: CASSEPRERPAFF
cdr3_nt: TGTGCCAGCAGTGAACCCCGAGAGAGGCCCGCTTTCTTT

j_call: TRBJ1-6
v_call: TRBV30
d_call: .
clone_size: .
cdr3_aa: CARQSSYNSPLHF
cdr3_nt: TGTGCCAGACAAAGCTCCTATAATTCACCCCTCCACTTT

j_call: TRBJ2-5
v_call: TRBV28
d_call: .
clone_size: .
cdr3_aa: CASSLAGQNLETQYF
cdr3_nt: TGTGCCAGCAGTTTAGCGGGACAGAACCTAGAGACCCAGTACTTC

j_call: TRBJ2-5
v_call: TRBV7-9
d_call: .
clone_size: .
cdr3_aa: CASSHGQGGRMETQYF
cdr3_nt: TGTGCCAGCAGCCACGGACAGGGCGGGAGGATGGAGACCCAGTACTTC

j_call: TRBJ2-1
v_call: TRBV5-6
d_call: TRBD1
clone_size: .
cdr3_aa: CASSPPGQGAEVEQFF
cdr3_nt: TGTGCCAGCAGCCCTCCGGGACAGGGTGCGGAGGTCGAGCAGTTCTTC

j_call: TRBJ1-5
v_call: TRBV5-3
d_call: .
clone_size: .
cdr3_aa: CARSPSNEDRSPNQPQHF
cdr3_nt: TGTGCCAGAAGCCCCAGCAACGAGGACCGAAGCCCGAATCAGCCCCAGCATTTT

j_call: TRBJ1-2
v_call: TRBV2
d_call: TRBD1
clone_size: .
cdr3_aa: CASSQDRAYGYTF
cdr3_nt: TGTGCCAGCAGTCAAGACAGGGCGTATGGCTACACCTTC

j_call: TRBJ2-2
v_call: TRBV6-1
d_call: .
clone_size: .
cdr3_aa: CASSDWGNANTGELFF
cdr3_nt: TGTGCCAGCAGTGACTGGGGAAACGCGAACACCGGGGAGCTGTTTTTT

j_call: TRBJ2-2
v_call: TRBV25-1
d_call: .
clone_size: .
cdr3_aa: CASSDGTDNTGELFF
cdr3_nt: TGTGCCAGCAGTGACGGCACCGATAACACCGGGGAGCTGTTTTTT

j_call: TRBJ1-2
v_call: TRBV28
d_call: .
clone_size: .
cdr3_aa: CASSPPETRVYGYTF
cdr3_nt: TGTGCCAGCAGCCCCCCAGAGACCCGGGTGTATGGCTACACCTTC

j_call: TRBJ2-2
v_call: TRBV7-2
d_call: .
clone_size: .
cdr3_aa: CASSNRRDRTGELFF
cdr3_nt: TGTGCCAGCAGCAACCGAAGAGATCGCACCGGGGAGCTGTTTTTT

j_call: TRBJ1-2
v_call: TRBV5-1
d_call: .
clone_size: .
cdr3_aa: CASSSPRGYTF
cdr3_nt: TGCGCCAGCAGCTCCCCAAGGGGCTACACCTTC

j_call: TRBJ2-7
v_call: TRBV12-2
d_call: .
clone_size: .
cdr3_aa: CASRLSVHYEQYF
cdr3_nt: TGTGCAAGTCGCTTAAGTGTCCACTACGAGCAGTACTTC

j_call: TRBJ2-7
v_call: TRBV19
d_call: .
clone_size: .
cdr3_aa: CASSTGQLYEQYF
cdr3_nt: TGTGCCAGTAGTACCGGACAGCTCTACGAGCAGTACTTC

j_call: TRBJ2-7
v_call: TRBV5-6
d_call: .
clone_size: .
cdr3_aa: CASSLGGGTYEQYF
cdr3_nt: TGTGCCAGCAGCTTGGGTGGGGGTACCTACGAGCAGTACTTC

j_call: TRBJ2-1
v_call: TRBV18
d_call: TRBD1
clone_size: few
cdr3_aa: CASSSRGQGAYNEQFF
cdr3_nt: TGTGCCAGCTCGAGCAGGGGACAGGGAGCCTACAATGAGCAGTTCTTC

j_call: TRBJ1-6
v_call: TRBV5-4
d_call: .
clone_size: few
cdr3_aa: CASSQSYNSPLHF
cdr3_nt: TGTGCCAGCAGTCAGTCGTATAATTCACCCCTCCACTTT

j_call: TRBJ1-3
v_call: TRBV9
d_call: .
clone_size: .
cdr3_aa: CASSVEGAGNTIYF
cdr3_nt: TGTGCCAGCAGCGTAGAAGGGGCTGGAAACACCATATATTTT

j_call: TRBJ1-2
v_call: TRBV30
d_call: .
clone_size: once
cdr3_aa: CAWIPDRANYGYTF
cdr3_nt: TGTGCCTGGATCCCCGACAGAGCTAACTATGGCTACACCTTC

j_call: TRBJ2-5
v_call: TRBV19
d_call: .
clone_size: few
cdr3_aa: CASSIDPQETQYF
cdr3_nt: TGTGCCAGTAGTATAGATCCACAAGAGACCCAGTACTTC

j_call: TRBJ2-1
v_call: TRBV13
d_call: TRBD2
clone_size: .
cdr3_aa: CASSLGAGAYNEQFF
cdr3_nt: TGTGCCAGCAGCTTAGGGGCGGGAGCTTACAATGAGCAGTTCTTC

j_call: TRBJ1-5
v_call: TRBV9
d_call: .
clone_size: few
cdr3_aa: CAARGFGGWFSNQPQHF
cdr3_nt: TGTGCCGCCCGGGGCTTCGGTGGATGGTTTAGCAATCAGCCCCAGCATTTT

j_call: TRBJ2-1
v_call: TRBV27
d_call: TRBD1
clone_size: .
cdr3_aa: CASSLSSFSTGVYNEQFF
cdr3_nt: TGTGCCAGCAGTTTATCGAGCTTTAGTACAGGGGTGTACAATGAGCAGTTCTTC

j_call: TRBJ2-1
v_call: TRBV27
d_call: .
clone_size: .
cdr3_aa: CASSTALRTHRDNEQFF
cdr3_nt: TGTGCCAGCAGTACCGCCCTCCGGACTCATAGGGACAATGAGCAGTTCTTC

j_call: TRBJ2-2
v_call: TRBV11-2
d_call: TRBD2
clone_size: .
cdr3_aa: CASSLRLAGTGELFF
cdr3_nt: TGTGCCAGCAGCCTCCGACTAGCGGGCACCGGGGAGCTGTTTTTT

j_call: TRBJ1-6
v_call: TRBV18
d_call: .
clone_size: .
cdr3_aa: CASSPRTPMDSPLHF
cdr3_nt: TGTGCCAGCTCACCGAGGACACCCATGGATTCACCCCTCCACTTT

j_call: TRBJ2-7
v_call: TRBV10-2
d_call: TRBD1
clone_size: .
cdr3_aa: CASTPGQPSYEQYF
cdr3_nt: TGCGCCAGCACTCCGGGACAGCCTTCCTACGAGCAGTACTTC

j_call: TRBJ1-1
v_call: TRBV6-6
d_call: .
clone_size: .
cdr3_aa: CASSYRRQNTEAFF
cdr3_nt: TGTGCCAGCAGTTACCGACGTCAGAACACTGAAGCTTTCTTT

j_call: TRBJ2-5
v_call: TRBV19
d_call: .
clone_size: .
cdr3_aa: CASSIRGAEETQYF
cdr3_nt: TGTGCCAGTAGTATCCGGGGGGCCGAAGAGACCCAGTACTTC